This paragraph covers one T cell receptor (beta chain) sequence. This receptor's antigen is unknown. No base quality values were provided; no much bigger clone lies one nucleotide off. The library came from PCR. Sequencing used an Illumina HiSeq 2500. TCR library preparation used molecular barcoding, with unique molecular identifiers applied to normalize quantification of the TCRbeta repertoire. TCRdb itself trimmed the public reads at Q25 with fastp, ran MiXCR and retained productive beta chains. Entries are consolidated by CDR3 protein sequence, retaining the most common genes and DNA. The sample table shows 500,000 to 600,000 distinct CDR3 sequences, and about 33% are seen once. The ten largest account for under 3% of the sample. The data belong to a study of T-cell reconstitution after alpha-beta-depleted transplantation in children (dated by TCRdb to the mid-2010s). Broadly, across the study: The study quantitatively tracked T-cell immune reconstitution after TCRalphabeta/CD19-depleted allogeneic hematopoietic cell transplantation in children using TCR repertoire profiling.

The CDR3 has 14 amino acids, counting the end cysteine and phenylalanine. Only the CDR3 part of the read is kept: 42 bases, read in frame from the first base. CDR1 and CDR2 are drawn from the germline V gene: SGHRS, YFSETQ. V loses 4 bases, J loses 3 bases, and the germline ends lie 10 bases apart. Here the chain combines TRBV5-1 and TRBJ2-2; TRBD1 could be the D gene, as 5 bases match. The TCR comes from a human donor who donated a stem cell graft to a child with aplastic anemia. Sample: PBMCs from the stem cell graft donor, taken from the stem cell graft. The CDR3 is CASSLGHDTGELFF. The DNA is as follows: TGCGCCAGCAGCCTCGGACACGACACCGGGGAGCTGTTTTTT.